What follows are 17 T cell receptor beta chains derived from one specimen sequenced in a study of brain T cells in children with intractable seizures (dated by TCRdb to the early 2020s). The sample's time point label, decoded: resected brain tissue, or blood drawn just prior to surgery. The method behind the library was the immunoSEQ multiplex PCR assay. Drawn from immuneACCESS, this table holds only the in-frame rearrangements with V and J called that TCRdb kept. Clones are partly lost; checked studies trace under half to an unresolved V gene and leave the rest unexplained. The table for this sample lists around 80,000 clones; around 90% of them were counted only once. The ten most abundant clones make up approximately 25% of the sample. The material sequenced was peripheral blood, taken at surgery. These receptors were obtained from a girl aged 2-10 years with Rasmussen encephalitis and intractable seizures.

V gene TRBV5-1 combines with J gene TRBJ1-6; D unclear. Per germline, CDR1 SGHRS and CDR2 YFSETQ. V was pared by 0 bases and J by 6 bases, with 10 bases between. This CDR3 contains 15 residues. The CDR3 region is CASSLGPGGNSPLHF. In DNA form, the CDR3 reads TGCGCCAGCAGCTTGGGCCCGGGCGGTAATTCACCCCTCCACTTT.

The V and J genes are TRBV7-9 and TRBJ2-1; D is undetermined. Germline-derived CDR1 and CDR2 are SEHNR and FQNEAQ (reference sequence). Trimming took off 5 bases at V and 7 bases at J, with 18 bases between the two ends. This CDR3 spans 15 amino acids. CDR3 protein: CASSPVRYGENEQFF. The CDR3 coding sequence is TGTGCCAGCAGCCCGGTGCGCTATGGAGAAAATGAGCAGTTCTTC.

CDR3 amino acids: CASTPRTEFSPLHF. The CDR3 nucleotides are TGTGCCAGCACCCCGAGGACAGAATTTTCACCCCTCCACTTT. The chain couples TRBV6-5 to TRBJ1-6; perhaps TRBD1 as D (6 bases). Germline assignment: CDR1 MNHEY and CDR2 SVGAGI. V was pared by 7 bases and J by 9 bases, with 16 bases between. The CDR3 is 14 amino acids.

The chain recombines TRBV27 with TRBJ1-4; unclear D gene. The CDR3 length is 15 residues. CDR1 and CDR2 from the germline V gene are MNHEY and SMNVEV (reference sequence). Trimming cost V 3 bases and J 5 bases, with 13 bases left between them. The CDR3 coding sequence is TGTGCCAGCAGTTTTGGGCCTATACCCAATGAAAAACTGTTTTTT. The encoded protein is CASSFGPIPNEKLFF.

The chain combines TRBV5-6 with TRBJ2-7; 8 bases are shared with TRBD2. This CDR3 has 13 amino acids. The J segment lost 3 bases and the V segment lost 1 base, leaving 0 bases of the junction unmatched. From germline, CDR1 is SGHDT and CDR2 YYEEEE. This CDR3 reads CASSLRGGYEQYF. The CDR3 DNA reads TGTGCCAGCAGCTTGCGGGGGGGCTACGAGCAGTACTTC.

This chain joins TRBV11-2 and TRBJ2-1, with 8 bases that match TRBD1. Germline values: CDR1 SGHAT, CDR2 FQNNGV. Losses at the gene ends were 0 bases for V and 4 bases for J; bases not matched to a gene: 11. The CDR3 runs to 18 residues. The CDR3 bases are TGTGCCAGCAGCTTAGAGGCTATCTGGGACAGGACATACAATGAGCAGTTCTTC. Translation: CASSLEAIWDRTYNEQFF.

V usage is TRBV5-6 and J usage is TRBJ1-6; D perhaps matches TRBD1 (6 bases). Per the germline V gene, CDR1 is SGHDT and CDR2 is YYEEEE. Deletions cut 1 base from V and 7 bases from J, with 12 bases between. There are 15 residues in the CDR3. CDR3 in DNA: TGTGCCAGCAGCTTGTTGGGGACATCGAATTCACCCCTCCACTTT. It is translated as CASSLLGTSNSPLHF.

As concerns this clone: This CDR3 is also generated by other DNA sequences in the sample. This chain joins TRBV3-1 (or the pseudogene TRBV3-2) and TRBJ1-1; D may be TRBD1 (5 bases). The germline gives CDR1 LGHDT, CDR2 YNNKEL (reference sequence). V shed 2 bases and J shed 7 bases, with 5 bases lying between them. The CDR3 extends over 11 amino acids. CDR3 loop: CASSQRGEAFF. CDR3 sequence (DNA): TGTGCCAGCAGCCAAAGGGGTGAAGCTTTCTTT.

This clone was detected a few times. The rearrangement uses TRBV28 and TRBJ1-3; D not resolved. This CDR3 is built from 14 residues. Germline CDR1 is MDHEN and CDR2 is SYDVKM. V lost 1 base and J 3 bases, leaving 7 bases between the germline ends. CDR3 DNA sequence: TGTGCCAGCAGTTTATTAGGGAGTGGAAACACCATATATTTT. Amino acids: CASSLLGSGNTIYF.

This rearrangement joins TRBV5-6 to TRBJ1-5; 8 bases fit TRBD1. The germline gives CDR1 SGHDT, CDR2 YYEEEE. This CDR3 is built from 15 residues. V gave up 5 bases and J gave up 4 bases; unmatched junction bases: 8. CDR3 in DNA: TGTGCCAGCAGATTACAGGGGGGGATAAATCAGCCCCAGCATTTT. Its translation is CASRLQGGINQPQHF.

This clone has a single count. The rearrangement links TRBV10-3 to TRBJ1-2; perhaps TRBD1 as D (5 bases). Trimming took off 0 bases at V and 8 bases at J, with 13 bases between the two ends. The CDR3 spans 14 residues. CDR1 and CDR2 from the germline V gene are ENHRY and SYGVKD. The CDR3 DNA follows: TGTGCCATCAGTGAGTCGAATCGACAGAGGGGCTACACCTTC. As protein: CAISESNRQRGYTF.

The V call is TRBV2, the J call TRBJ1-5; 10 bases line up with TRBD1. The V gene end was trimmed by 10 bases and the J gene end by 7 bases; junction bases not matched to a gene: 13. Germline V gene data show CDR1 as SNHLY and CDR2 as FYNNEI. This CDR3 is built from 15 residues. The DNA for the CDR3 is TGTGCCACGAGACCGGGACAGGGGAAGGCACAGCCCCAGCATTTT. The encoded protein is CATRPGQGKAQPQHF.

The CDR3, as DNA: TGTGCCAGCAGTAGCCTGGGGGGCAATGAGCAGTTCTTC. Translating gives CASSSLGGNEQFF. This chain links TRBV6-5 with TRBJ2-1; tentatively, D is TRBD2 (6 bases). This CDR3 has 13 residues. The germline V gene has CDR1 MNHEY and CDR2 SVGAGI. V was trimmed by 5 bases and J by 6 bases, leaving 11 bases between them.

Comments on this clone: With a much larger clone just one base away, this may be a read error. The chain links TRBV6-4 to TRBJ1-5; no firm D call. V was pared by 3 bases and J by 6 bases, with 0 bases between. This CDR3 comprises 10 residues. CDR1 and CDR2 (germline): MRHNA, SNTAGT. DNA for the CDR3: TGTGCCAGCAGTGATCAGCCCCAGCATTTT. It yields the protein CASSDQPQHF.

This chain links TRBV14 with TRBJ1-2, with TRBD1 as a possible D gene (5 bases). From germline, CDR1 is SGHDN and CDR2 FVKESK. The CDR3 runs 11 residues. The V end lost 8 bases, the J end lost 7 bases, and 11 bases lay between the germline ends. CDR3 coding DNA: TGTGCCAGCGACAACGGGGGTGGCTACACCTTC. It specifies CASDNGGGYTF.

The V and J genes are TRBV6-1 and TRBJ2-2; D call uncertain. Germline CDR1 reads MNHNS; CDR2 reads SASEGT. V lost 1 base and J lost 4, with 4 bases in between. This CDR3 is built from 13 residues. The CDR3 sequence is CASSEGATGELFF. Here the CDR3 DNA reads TGTGCCAGCAGTGAAGGGGCCACCGGGGAGCTGTTTTTT.

This sequence joins TRBV28 and TRBJ2-7; the D gene is possibly TRBD2 (6 bases). Trimming took off 5 bases at V and 4 bases at J, with 15 bases between the two ends. Germline-derived CDR1 and CDR2 are MDHEN and SYDVKM. The CDR3 is 14 residues long. The DNA for the CDR3 is TGTGCCAGCAGTGATGTCGGGGGTCCGTACGAGCAGTACTTC. This codes for CASSDVGGPYEQYF.